Described below is a single TCR beta chain sequence and its context. Antigen unknown. CDR1 MNHNS and CDR2 SASEGT come from the germline V gene. With 1 base removed from V and 3 bases from J, the gap between germline ends came to 10 bases. The CDR3 has 15 residues. The sample is drawn from a study of a mutant IDH1 vaccine in newly diagnosed glioma. The wider study: Vaccination followed radiotherapy alone by 4-6 weeks, or accompanied temozolomide cycles. Patients got radiotherapy, temozolomide, or both beforehand, and most got both.

Whole-study results and caveats: Of the patients, about 95% had vaccine-induced immune responses. Among top peripheral T cell clonotypes, changes seemed unrelated to pseudoprogression.

Documented time point: week 23, last vaccination. All doses held 300 ug of mutant IDH1 20-mer peptide, with topical imiquimod. The data were produced by immunoSEQ multiplex PCR, yet TCRdb's version contains in-frame clones alone and is incomplete. Among about 33,000 clones listed, roughly 90% were seen once. The TCR sequence derives from a man aged 35-49 years with glioma. The sequencing here drew on PBMCs, taken from a glioma patient whose treatment included an IDH1 peptide vaccine. This chain uses TRBV6-1 with TRBJ1-5; perhaps TRBD1 as D (5 bases). Here the CDR3 DNA reads TGTGCCAGCAGTGAAGTGGGGGGAAACAATCAGCCCCAGCATTTT. This sequence encodes CASSEVGGNNQPQHF.